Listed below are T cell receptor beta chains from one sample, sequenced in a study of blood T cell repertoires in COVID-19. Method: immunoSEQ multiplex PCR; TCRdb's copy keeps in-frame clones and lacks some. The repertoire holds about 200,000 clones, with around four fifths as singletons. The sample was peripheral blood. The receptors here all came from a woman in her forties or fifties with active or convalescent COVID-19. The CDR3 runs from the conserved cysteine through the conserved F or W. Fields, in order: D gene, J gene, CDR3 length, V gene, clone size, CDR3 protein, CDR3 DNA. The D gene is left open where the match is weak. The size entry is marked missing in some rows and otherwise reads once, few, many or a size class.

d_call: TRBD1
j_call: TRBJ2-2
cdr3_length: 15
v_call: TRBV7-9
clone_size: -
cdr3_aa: CASSSRQGSTGELFF
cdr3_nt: TGTGCCAGCAGCTCGCGACAGGGGAGCACCGGGGAGCTGTTTTTT

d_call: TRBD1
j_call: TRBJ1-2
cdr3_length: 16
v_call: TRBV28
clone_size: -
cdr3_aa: CASSTGQGTGRYGYTF
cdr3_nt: TGTGCCAGCAGTACGGGACAGGGGACGGGGAGGTATGGCTACACCTTC

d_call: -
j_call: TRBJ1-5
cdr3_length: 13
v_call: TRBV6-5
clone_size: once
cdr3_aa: CASSSQRDQPQHF
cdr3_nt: TGTGCCAGCAGTTCCCAGCGGGATCAGCCCCAGCATTTT

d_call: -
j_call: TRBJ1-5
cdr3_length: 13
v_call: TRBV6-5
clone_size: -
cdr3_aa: CASTPGKTQPQHF
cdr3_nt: TGTGCCAGCACCCCGGGAAAAACGCAGCCCCAGCATTTT

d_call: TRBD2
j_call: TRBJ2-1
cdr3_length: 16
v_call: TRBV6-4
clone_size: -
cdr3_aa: CASSDSGSGRYNEQFF
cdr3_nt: TGTGCCAGCAGTGACTCGGGAAGCGGGAGATACAATGAGCAGTTCTTC

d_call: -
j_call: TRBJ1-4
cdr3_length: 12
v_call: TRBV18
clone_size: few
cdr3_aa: CASSSDIEKLFF
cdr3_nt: TGTGCCAGCTCATCGGACATAGAAAAACTGTTTTTT

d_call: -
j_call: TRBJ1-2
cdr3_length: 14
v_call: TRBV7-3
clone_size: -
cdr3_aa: CASSLGGRVYGYTF
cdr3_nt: TGTGCCAGCAGCTTAGGGGGCCGCGTCTATGGCTACACCTTC

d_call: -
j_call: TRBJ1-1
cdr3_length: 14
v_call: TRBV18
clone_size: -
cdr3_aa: CASSPALYAEGAFF
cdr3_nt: TGTGCCAGCTCACCAGCCTTATACGCCGAGGGAGCTTTCTTT

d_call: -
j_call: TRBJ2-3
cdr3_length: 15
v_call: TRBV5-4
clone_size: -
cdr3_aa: CASSHIAKFTDTQYF
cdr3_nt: TGTGCCAGCAGCCATATAGCGAAGTTCACAGATACGCAGTATTTT

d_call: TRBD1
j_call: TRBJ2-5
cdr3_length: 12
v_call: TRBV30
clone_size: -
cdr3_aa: CAWSPTGATQYF
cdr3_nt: TGTGCCTGGAGTCCGACAGGGGCGACCCAGTACTTC

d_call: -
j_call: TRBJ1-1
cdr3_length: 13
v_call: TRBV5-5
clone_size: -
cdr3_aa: CASRRTAITEAFF
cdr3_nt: TGTGCCAGCAGACGCACAGCAATCACTGAAGCTTTCTTT

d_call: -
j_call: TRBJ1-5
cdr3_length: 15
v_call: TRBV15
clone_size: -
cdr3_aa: CATSRAGGLGQPQHF
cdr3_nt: TGTGCCACCAGTCGGGCGGGGGGCTTGGGTCAGCCCCAGCATTTT

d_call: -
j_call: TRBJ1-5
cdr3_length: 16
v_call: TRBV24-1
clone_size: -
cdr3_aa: CATSDHQRGGRQPQHF
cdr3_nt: TGTGCCACCAGTGATCACCAACGGGGGGGTCGTCAGCCCCAGCATTTT

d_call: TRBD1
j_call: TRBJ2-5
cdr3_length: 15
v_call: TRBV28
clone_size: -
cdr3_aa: CASSGPDRGPETQYF
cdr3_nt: TGTGCCAGCAGTGGCCCGGACAGGGGGCCCGAGACCCAGTACTTC

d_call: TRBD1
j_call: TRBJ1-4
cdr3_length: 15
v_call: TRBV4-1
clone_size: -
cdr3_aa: CASSLQGATNEKLFF
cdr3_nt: TGCGCCAGCAGCTTACAGGGGGCGACTAATGAAAAACTGTTTTTT

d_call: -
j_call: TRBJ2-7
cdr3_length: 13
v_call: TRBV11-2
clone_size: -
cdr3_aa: CASSLIRLYEQYF
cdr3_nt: TGTGCCAGCAGCTTAATTAGACTATACGAGCAGTACTTC

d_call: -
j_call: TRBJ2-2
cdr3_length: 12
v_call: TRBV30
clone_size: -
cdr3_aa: CACGPRAGELFF
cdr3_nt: TGTGCCTGCGGACCCCGCGCCGGGGAGCTGTTTTTT

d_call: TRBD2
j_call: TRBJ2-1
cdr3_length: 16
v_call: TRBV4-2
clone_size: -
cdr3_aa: CASSQVGLAGANEQFF
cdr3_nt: TGTGCCAGCAGCCAAGTGGGGCTAGCGGGAGCAAATGAGCAGTTCTTC

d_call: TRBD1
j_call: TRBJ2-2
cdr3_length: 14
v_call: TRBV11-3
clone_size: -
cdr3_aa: CASSPGTGIGELFF
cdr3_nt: TGTGCCAGCAGCCCTGGGACAGGCATCGGGGAGCTGTTTTTT

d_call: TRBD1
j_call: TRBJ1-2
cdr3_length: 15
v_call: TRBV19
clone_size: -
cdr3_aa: CASSISTGERGGYTF
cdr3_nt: TGTGCCAGTAGTATTTCAACAGGGGAGAGGGGTGGCTACACCTTC

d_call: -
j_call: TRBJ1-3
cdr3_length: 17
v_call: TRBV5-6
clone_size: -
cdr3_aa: CASSFAGAGNSGNTIYF
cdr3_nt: TGTGCCAGCAGCTTCGCAGGGGCCGGTAACTCTGGAAACACCATATATTTT

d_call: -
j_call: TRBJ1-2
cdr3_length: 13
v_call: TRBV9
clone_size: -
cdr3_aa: CASSPPTPYGYTF
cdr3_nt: TGTGCCAGCAGCCCCCCAACTCCCTATGGCTACACCTTC

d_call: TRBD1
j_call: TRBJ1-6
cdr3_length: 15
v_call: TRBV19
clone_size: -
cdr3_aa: CASTRDRGDNSPLHF
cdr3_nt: TGTGCCAGCACTCGGGACAGGGGTGATAATTCACCCCTCCACTTT

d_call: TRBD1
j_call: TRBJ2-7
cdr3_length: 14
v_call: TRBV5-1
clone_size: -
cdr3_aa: CASSLQGAVDEQYF
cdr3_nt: TGCGCCAGCAGCTTACAGGGGGCAGTCGACGAGCAGTACTTC

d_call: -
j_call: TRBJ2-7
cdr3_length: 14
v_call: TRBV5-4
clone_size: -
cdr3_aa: CASRKGISSYEQYF
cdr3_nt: TGTGCCAGCAGAAAGGGGATTAGCTCCTACGAGCAGTACTTC

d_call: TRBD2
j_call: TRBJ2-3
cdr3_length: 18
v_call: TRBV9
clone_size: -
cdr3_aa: CASSVEGTSGTSTDTQYF
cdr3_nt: TGTGCCAGCAGCGTTGAGGGAACTAGCGGGACTAGCACAGATACGCAGTATTTT

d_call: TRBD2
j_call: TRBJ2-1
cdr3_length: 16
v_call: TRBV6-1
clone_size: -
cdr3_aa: CASSEQASGRVAVQFF
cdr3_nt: TGTGCCAGCAGTGAACAAGCTAGCGGGAGAGTTGCGGTGCAGTTCTTC

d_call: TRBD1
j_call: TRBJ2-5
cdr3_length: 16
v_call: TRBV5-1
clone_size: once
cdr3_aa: CASSRTVQGAGETQYF
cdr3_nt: TGCGCCAGCAGCCGGACCGTACAGGGGGCCGGGGAGACCCAGTACTTC

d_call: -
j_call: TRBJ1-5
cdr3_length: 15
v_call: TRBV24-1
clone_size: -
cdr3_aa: CATSDQANSNQPQHF
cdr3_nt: TGTGCCACCAGTGATCAGGCGAATAGCAATCAGCCCCAGCATTTT

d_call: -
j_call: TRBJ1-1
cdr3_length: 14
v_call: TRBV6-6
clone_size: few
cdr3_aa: CASSPGFLNTEAFF
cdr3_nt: TGTGCCAGCAGCCCGGGATTTTTGAACACTGAAGCTTTCTTT

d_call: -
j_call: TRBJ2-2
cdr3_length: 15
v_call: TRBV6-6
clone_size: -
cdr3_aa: CASSSPGSGTGELFF
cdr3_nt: TGTGCCAGCAGCTCACCGGGGTCCGGCACCGGGGAGCTGTTTTTT